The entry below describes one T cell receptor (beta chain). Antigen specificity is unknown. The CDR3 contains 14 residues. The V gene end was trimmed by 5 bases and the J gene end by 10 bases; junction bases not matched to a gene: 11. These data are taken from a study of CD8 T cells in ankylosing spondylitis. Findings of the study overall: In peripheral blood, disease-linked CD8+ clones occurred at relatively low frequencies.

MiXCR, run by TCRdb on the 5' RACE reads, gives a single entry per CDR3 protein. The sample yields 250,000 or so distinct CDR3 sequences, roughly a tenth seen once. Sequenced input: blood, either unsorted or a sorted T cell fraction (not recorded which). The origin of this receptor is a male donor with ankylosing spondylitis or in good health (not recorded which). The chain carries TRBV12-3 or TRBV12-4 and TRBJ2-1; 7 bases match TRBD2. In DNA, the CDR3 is TGTGCCAGCAGTCCCTTAACTAGCGTCGGCGAGCAGTTCTTC. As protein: CASSPLTSVGEQFF.